These T cell receptor beta chains were read from a single sample in a study of shared clonotypes between healthy human individuals. Sequencing used immunoSEQ multiplex PCR; TCRdb keeps in-frame clones, though not all of them. The table shows 1.5 million to 2.5 million clones, with about 95% occurring only once. Sequencing input: naive CD8+ T cells sorted from blood. These receptors were obtained from a man between 18 and 35 years old in good health. CDR3s leave out the opening cysteine and the closing phenylalanine or tryptophan. D genes are given only for firm matches.

d_gene,j_gene,v_gene,CDR3aa
-,TRBJ1-2,TRBV4-2,ASSQDGQSTFYGYT
TRBD2,TRBJ2-1,TRBV7-9,ASSLANTGGFNEQF
TRBD1,TRBJ1-2,TRBV9,ASSAQGNYGYT
-,TRBJ2-5,TRBV7-9,ASTQDWLQETQY
-,TRBJ1-5,TRBV27,ASSHRHSNQPQH
-,TRBJ2-1,TRBV2,ASSEGQRDWDEQF
-,TRBJ2-1,TRBV10-3,AISREQDNEQF
-,TRBJ1-4,TRBV4-1,ASSQKGFFEKLF
-,TRBJ2-1,TRBV7-2,ASSLNLGQF
-,TRBJ2-1,TRBV13,ASSHNQGGPNEQF
-,TRBJ2-7,TRBV4-1,ASSQGPGDLYEQY
-,TRBJ1-5,TRBV19,ASSTDGESQPQH
-,TRBJ2-7,TRBV7-9,ASSSAPTYEQY
TRBD1,TRBJ2-7,TRBV2,ASSAPDRESYEQY
-,TRBJ2-7,TRBV5-1,ASSPQPDSSYEQY
-,TRBJ2-1,TRBV5-8,ASSPLVGEVGDEQF
TRBD2,TRBJ2-1,TRBV28,ASSLAGGNNEQF
-,TRBJ1-1,TRBV5-4,ASSFGQNTEAF
TRBD1,TRBJ2-6,TRBV11-2,ASSQGQVNSGANVLT
-,TRBJ1-6,TRBV30,AWRGLNSPLH
TRBD1,TRBJ2-1,TRBV27,ASSRTGGPYNEQF
-,TRBJ1-3,TRBV14,ASSQDSGAGNTIY
-,TRBJ1-5,TRBV6-5,ASSYSEGHRPQH
-,TRBJ1-1,TRBV29-1,SVSGGSNTEAF
TRBD1,TRBJ2-3,TRBV2,ASSGGQGAQSTSTDTQY
-,TRBJ1-1,TRBV9,ASSDPGSKNTEAF
TRBD1,TRBJ1-1,TRBV5-4,ASRDRGETEAF
-,TRBJ1-1,TRBV12-5,ASGPWGAEAF
-,TRBJ2-5,TRBV28,ASRSPGDSRETQY
-,TRBJ1-2,TRBV5-6,ASSLEQAYGYT
TRBD2,TRBJ2-3,TRBV5-1,ASSLVAGGPISTDTQY
-,TRBJ2-1,TRBV5-1,ASSADGSYNEQF
-,TRBJ2-7,TRBV7-9,ASSHPQGVSYEQY
-,TRBJ1-4,TRBV2,ASSELGTGGEKLF
TRBD2,TRBJ2-1,TRBV27,ASSFSSGEIYNEQF
-,TRBJ1-4,TRBV28,ASSRGLADNEKLF
-,TRBJ2-5,TRBV10-3,AISPIGPGETQY
-,TRBJ1-2,TRBV29-1,SVMNSNYGYT
-,TRBJ2-7,TRBV27,ASSLGAGPYEQY
-,TRBJ1-3,TRBV6-5,ASSSGGQGNTIY
TRBD2,TRBJ2-2,TRBV27,ASNPLAGGPNTGELF
-,TRBJ1-5,TRBV19,ASSFSGYSNQPQH
-,TRBJ2-3,TRBV30,AWGTLQDTQY
TRBD2,TRBJ2-7,TRBV15,ATSTSTSGSSYEQY
-,TRBJ2-7,TRBV7-9,ASSSEAYEQY
-,TRBJ2-7,TRBV19,ASSMGTNPGEQY
-,TRBJ1-1,TRBV11-1,ASSLLEGSTEAF
TRBD2,TRBJ2-1,TRBV4-3,ASSQEGLAGGEQF